These 6 T cell receptor beta chains share one sample of origin, sequenced in a study of graft-versus-host responses after intestinal transplantation (dated by TCRdb to 2020 to 2023). Library generation was performed with the immunoSEQ multiplex PCR assay. In TCRdb, the immuneACCESS table is reduced to in-frame sequences with V and J assigned. These tables do not hold every clone; where another copy was compared, an unresolved V gene accounts for under half, and the others remain unexplained. Counted in this sample were around 33,000 clones; about 94% of them appeared once. About 0.72% of the sample is held by the ten biggest clonotypes. The sample was PBMCs, taken 16 days after intestinal transplant. The receptors originated from a human patient who received an intestinal transplant, so some T cells may come from the graft donor.

This rearrangement joins TRBV6-1 to TRBJ2-1; D remains unclear. Germline-derived CDR1 and CDR2 are MNHNS and SASEGT. The CDR3 spans 13 residues. Between the trimmed V and J ends, which lost 1 base and 4 bases, there was a span of 5 bases. CDR3 nucleotides: TGTGCCAGCAGTGAAGGGTTTTACAATGAGCAGTTCTTC. Its protein is CASSEGFYNEQFF.

This chain uses TRBV10-1 with TRBJ2-2, with 8 bases that match TRBD1. The CDR3 spans 13 residues. V lost 6 bases and J lost 3; bases outside the gene matches: 0. Per the germline V gene, CDR1 is WNHNN and CDR2 is SYGVQD (reference sequence). The DNA of the CDR3 is TGCGCCAGCAGGGACAGGGACACCGGGGAGCTGTTTTTT. Residues: CASRDRDTGELFF.

The chain carries TRBV7-3 and TRBJ1-5; TRBD1 matches 7 bases. CDR3 length: 14 residues. CDR1 and CDR2 from the germline V gene are SGHTA and FQGTGA. V shed 2 bases, J shed 5 bases, and the junction held 3 bases outside the gene matches. CDR3 coding DNA: TGTGCCAGCAGCTTAGCAGGGGGAGATCAGCCCCAGCATTTT. Translating it yields CASSLAGGDQPQHF.

The genes are TRBV4-1 and TRBJ2-1; D possibly corresponds to TRBD2 (6 bases). The V and J ends lost 1 base and 5 bases respectively, with 27 bases between them. The germline V gene encodes CDR1 MGHRA and CDR2 YSYEKL. The CDR3 is 20 amino acids. CDR3 residues: CASSQGPAGSTALGHNEQFF. CDR3 in DNA: TGCGCCAGCAGCCAAGGCCCAGCGGGTAGTACGGCCTTGGGGCACAATGAGCAGTTCTTC.

This chain joins TRBV9 and TRBJ2-7; 9 bases agree with TRBD1. This CDR3 has 14 residues. The germline V gene encodes CDR1 SGDLS and CDR2 YYNGEE. V was pared by 5 bases and J by 6 bases, with 9 bases of the junction left unmatched. CDR3 in DNA: TGTGCCAGCAGTCCCGGGACAGGGATGGGCGAGCAGTACTTC. It yields the protein CASSPGTGMGEQYF.

This chain connects TRBV18 to TRBJ2-2; the D gene is possibly TRBD2 (5 bases). This CDR3 has 15 amino acids. The V end was cut by 3 bases, the J end by 0 bases, with 8 bases between. Germline V gives CDR1 KGHSH, CDR2 LQKENI. In nucleotides, the CDR3 is TGTGCCAGCTCACCGGCGGGTACGAACACCGGGGAGCTGTTTTTT. Residues: CASSPAGTNTGELFF.